The 8 T cell receptor beta chains given below trace back to one sample, sequenced in a study of cytomegalovirus exposure and HLA in healthy donors. The study ran its PCR with 60 Vbeta and 13 Jbeta primers. The data were produced by immunoSEQ multiplex PCR, yet TCRdb's version contains in-frame clones alone and is incomplete. The data show about 270,000 clones, about 75% seen once. Specimen: PBMCs. Every receptor here comes from a female donor in good health and CMV-seronegative.

The chain carries TRBV11-3 and TRBJ2-1; 7 nucleotides line up with TRBD2. With V trimmed by 5 bases and J by 8 bases, 9 bases remained unmatched. Germline CDR1 is SGHNT and CDR2 is YENEEA. This CDR3 spans 14 amino acids. The DNA of the CDR3 is TGTGCCAGCAGCCCACCGACTAGCTCGGATGAGCAGTTCTTC. Encoded protein: CASSPPTSSDEQFF.

The rearrangement links TRBV11-3 to TRBJ2-3; possibly TRBD2 for D (6 bases). Germline V gene sequence: CDR1 SGHNT, CDR2 YENEEA. V was clipped by 8 bases and J by 5 bases, with 17 bases between them. The CDR3 is 14 residues long. CDR3 sequence (DNA): TGTGCCAGCTCCGAAGGGACCGGGAGAGATACGCAGTATTTT. Its translation is CASSEGTGRDTQYF.

This clone came up a few times. V usage is TRBV7-3 and J usage is TRBJ2-5; TRBD1 matches at 7 bases. The germline V gene encodes CDR1 SGHTA and CDR2 FQGTGA. V gave up 2 bases and J gave up 5 bases; unmatched junction bases: 8. This CDR3 region has 15 residues. This CDR3 reads CASSLLGGLVETQYF. In DNA form, the CDR3 reads TGTGCCAGCAGCTTACTAGGGGGCCTCGTGGAGACCCAGTACTTC. Full variable domain (outside the CDR3, taken from reference TRBV7-3 and TRBJ2-5): GAGVSQTPSNKVTEKGKYVELRCDPISGHTALYWYRQSLGQGPEFLIYFQGTGAADDSGLPNDRFFAVRPEGSVSTLKIQRTERGDSAVYLCASSLLGGLVETQYFGPGTRLLVL.

V usage is TRBV7-9 and J usage is TRBJ2-2, with D tentatively TRBD2 (7 bases). From germline, CDR1 is SEHNR and CDR2 FQNEAQ (reference sequence). V lost 1 base and J 0 bases, leaving 15 bases between the germline ends. This CDR3 has 18 residues. The CDR3 region is CASSLGRGGVTNTGELFF. The CDR3, as DNA: TGTGCCAGCAGCTTAGGTCGAGGGGGGGTGACGAACACCGGGGAGCTGTTTTTT.

This chain uses TRBV15 with TRBJ1-2, with a weak D call TRBD1 (6 bases). The length of the CDR3 is 12 residues. V lost 5 bases, J lost 7 bases, and 11 bases lay in between. Germline V lookup: CDR1 LNHNV, CDR2 YYDKDF (reference sequence). CDR3 coding DNA: TGTGCCACCAGCCCGGGGGGGCTTGGCTACACCTTC. Translating gives CATSPGGLGYTF.

CDR3 in DNA: TGTGCCAGTAGTGCCCGAGCGGGAGGGTTAGGTCTAGAGACCCAGTACTTC. Amino acids: CASSARAGGLGLETQYF. The chain uses TRBV19 and TRBJ2-5, with 10 bases aligning to TRBD2. The CDR3 has 17 amino acids. J gave up 4 bases and V 5 bases, and 13 bases lay outside the gene matches. The germline V gene encodes CDR1 LNHDA and CDR2 SQIVND (reference sequence).

V usage is TRBV27 and J usage is TRBJ1-3; 7 nucleotides align to TRBD1. Trimming took 1 base from V and 2 from J; bases not matched to a gene: 5. CDR1 and CDR2 (germline): MNHEY, SMNVEV (reference sequence). The CDR3 loop spans 16 amino acids. DNA for the CDR3: TGTGCCAGCAGTTTATACGCAGGGGGTACTGGAAACACCATATATTTT. This codes for CASSLYAGGTGNTIYF.

This clone was detected only a few times. The chain has TRBV7-8 and TRBJ1-3; tentatively, D is TRBD1 (5 bases). The CDR3 spans 14 residues. V was pared by 2 bases and J by 2 bases, with 7 bases between. Germline lookup yields CDR1 SGHVS and CDR2 FQNEAQ. The CDR3: CASSLKGAGNTIYF. As DNA, the CDR3 is TGTGCCAGCAGCTTAAAAGGGGCTGGAAACACCATATATTTT.